This is a list of T cell receptor beta chains from one sample in a study of type 1 regulatory T cells. The antigens for these receptors are not known. MiXCR was run by TCRdb on the reads, yielding one entry per CDR3 protein. The table lists about 68,000 distinct CDR3 sequences, nearly 65% of them singletons, with 7.6% in the top ten. Specimen: cultured T cells, either the whole culture or a sorted T cell fraction (not recorded which). All receptors come from a human donor in good health. Each CDR3 is given with its conserved first and last residue. Each record gives: J gene, D gene, V gene, clone size, CDR3 protein, CDR3 DNA. A D gene is named only where the DNA matches it firmly. The size field is filled for only some rows; it gives once, few, many or a size class.

TRBJ2-7 TRBD2 TRBV5-1 few CASSREGYEQYF TGCGCCAGCAGCCGGGAGGGCTACGAGCAGTACTTC
TRBJ2-7 . TRBV2 . CASDGAQGHEQYF TGTGCCAGCGATGGAGCACAGGGCCACGAGCAGTACTTC
TRBJ2-1 TRBD2 TRBV24-1 few CATSDAGLGSYNEQFF TGTGCCACCAGTGATGCGGGACTAGGCTCCTACAATGAGCAGTTCTTC
TRBJ1-5 . TRBV7-6 . CASSLEQQGGNQPQHF TGTGCCAGCAGCTTAGAGCAACAAGGGGGCAATCAGCCCCAGCATTTT
TRBJ1-1 . TRBV7-9 . CASSPPIPGVSGAEAFF TGTGCCAGCAGCCCACCAATTCCGGGAGTCAGTGGGGCTGAAGCTTTCTTT
TRBJ2-2 . TRBV19 . CATPRAPGKTGELFF TGTGCCACCCCACGCGCCCCGGGAAAAACCGGGGAGCTGTTTTTT
TRBJ2-1 . TRBV20-1 . CSARIPGLNEQFF TGCAGTGCCCGCATCCCGGGCCTAAATGAGCAGTTCTTC
TRBJ2-7 . TRBV27 . CASSLSPNQEQYF TGTGCCAGCAGTCTCTCGCCTAATCAGGAGCAGTACTTC
TRBJ2-1 TRBD2 TRBV20-1 many CSARAGTSGRTFHYNEQFF TGCAGTGCTAGGGCCGGGACTAGCGGGAGGACATTTCACTACAATGAGCAGTTCTTC
TRBJ2-6 TRBD2 TRBV19 . CASSIPSGRGISGANVLTF TGTGCCAGTAGTATCCCGAGCGGGAGAGGTATCTCTGGGGCCAACGTCCTGACTTTC